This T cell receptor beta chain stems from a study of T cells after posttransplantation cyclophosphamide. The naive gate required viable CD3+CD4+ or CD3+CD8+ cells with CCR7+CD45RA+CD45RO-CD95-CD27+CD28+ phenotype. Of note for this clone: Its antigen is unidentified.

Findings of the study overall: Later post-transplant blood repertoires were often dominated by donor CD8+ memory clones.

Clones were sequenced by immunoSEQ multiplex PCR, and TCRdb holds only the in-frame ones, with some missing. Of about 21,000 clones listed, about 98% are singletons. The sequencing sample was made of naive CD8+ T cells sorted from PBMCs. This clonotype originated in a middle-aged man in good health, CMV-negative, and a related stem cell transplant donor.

The DNA for the CDR3 is TGTGCCAGCAGTCCCGGACTGGCTTCGGGTTCACCCCTCCACTTT. Translating gives CASSPGLASGSPLHF. The rearrangement uses TRBV6-6 and TRBJ1-6; D not resolved. Germline V gives CDR1 MNHNY, CDR2 SVGAGI (reference sequence). Deletions cut 5 bases from V and 9 bases from J, with 17 bases between. The CDR3 consists of 15 residues.